Listed below are T cell receptor beta chains from one sample, sequenced in a study of blood T cell repertoires in COVID-19. Some clones are missing from TCRdb's copy, which holds only in-frame ones; the method was immunoSEQ multiplex PCR. The sample includes about 61,000 clones, approximately 89% seen only once; the top ten take approximately 7%. Material: peripheral blood. The source is a man aged 55 to 70 with acute or convalescent COVID-19. Each CDR3 is given with its conserved first and last residue. A D gene is named only where the DNA matches it firmly. Clone sizes are given selectively: once, few, many, or a class where the clone is expanded.

j_gene	d_gene	abundance	v_gene	CDR3nt	CDR3aa
TRBJ1-5	.	.	TRBV6-2/TRBV6-3	TGTGCCAGCAGTTTTCAGGAGGGTCAGCCCCAGCATTTT	CASSFQEGQPQHF
TRBJ2-1	.	.	TRBV5-1	TGCGCCAGCAGCTTGGTAGCAGGGGGGTTGAATGAGCAGTTCTTC	CASSLVAGGLNEQFF
TRBJ1-1	.	.	TRBV30	TGTGCCTGGAGGTTAACAGGCCCTGAAGCTTTCTTT	CAWRLTGPEAFF
TRBJ1-6	.	.	TRBV19	TGTGCCAGTAATTCGGGAGGGAATGGGGCACCCCTCCACTTT	CASNSGGNGAPLHF
TRBJ2-7	TRBD1	.	TRBV5-4	TGTGCCAGCAGCCCGCCGGACAGGTCCTACGAGCAGTACTTC	CASSPPDRSYEQYF
TRBJ2-5	TRBD2	.	TRBV5-5	TGTGCCAGCACCGAACCACTAGCGGGGGGTTTAGAGACCCAGTACTTC	CASTEPLAGGLETQYF
TRBJ2-2	TRBD2	.	TRBV7-3	TGTGCCAGCAGCTTATTAGGAGCGGGGGGCAACACCGGGGAGCTGTTTTTT	CASSLLGAGGNTGELFF
TRBJ1-1	.	.	TRBV5-1	TGCGCCAGCAGCTTGTCCACTCCGGACACTGAAGCTTTCTTT	CASSLSTPDTEAFF
TRBJ1-6	.	.	TRBV19	TGTGCCAGTAGTATTGGGAGCTCCTATAATTCACCCCTCCACTTT	CASSIGSSYNSPLHF
TRBJ1-6	.	.	TRBV11-2	TGTGCCAGCAGCTCTCCGACAGGTCAGATCCACTTT	CASSSPTGQIHF
TRBJ2-3	TRBD1	.	TRBV24-1	TGTGCCACCAGTGACCTTGGGACAGGGAGAGGAGTAGATACGCAGTATTTT	CATSDLGTGRGVDTQYF
TRBJ2-5	.	.	TRBV7-6	TGTGCCAGTGCCATTGGTTGGGGAGGCGATCTTGAGACCCAGTACTTC	CASAIGWGGDLETQYF
TRBJ1-5	TRBD1	.	TRBV6-5	TGTGCCAGCAGCGTAGGACAGGGAGCTAATCAGCCCCAGCATTTT	CASSVGQGANQPQHF
TRBJ1-4	TRBD1	.	TRBV6-6	TGTGCCAGCGATCGAGGGACAGGGGGACTGTTTTTT	CASDRGTGGLFF
TRBJ1-1	.	.	TRBV27	TGTGCCAGCAGAACAGGTTCCACTGAAGCTTTCTTT	CASRTGSTEAFF
TRBJ1-6	.	.	TRBV30	TGTGCCTGGAGTCAGGGCATTAGGAATTCACCCCTCCACTTT	CAWSQGIRNSPLHF
TRBJ2-2	TRBD1	few	TRBV7-8	TGTGCCAGCAGCCCGTGGACAGGGAACACCGGGGAGCTGTTTTTT	CASSPWTGNTGELFF
TRBJ1-1	.	few	TRBV19	TGTGCCAGTAGTACCCCGGGACACACGAACACTGAAGCTTTCTTT	CASSTPGHTNTEAFF
TRBJ1-1	.	.	TRBV19	TGTGCCAGTAGTAAGGGGGTTATGGGCCTGAACACTGAAGCTTTCTTT	CASSKGVMGLNTEAFF
TRBJ2-7	.	.	TRBV4-2	TGTGCCAGCAGCCACCCCGCGGGGGAGCAGTACTTC	CASSHPAGEQYF